This TCR beta chain appears in the sequencing data of a study of control samples from healthy donors and cancer patients. TCRdb keeps only in-frame clones here, not all; method: immunoSEQ multiplex PCR. This table holds about 120,000 clones, over 90% found once. Deletions cut 0 bases from V and 8 bases from J, with 13 bases between. The CDR3 consists of 14 residues. The germline V gene encodes CDR1 KGHSH and CDR2 LQKENI. The rearrangement joins TRBV18 to TRBJ1-2, with unresolved D. Sequencing was carried out using blood. The clonotype originates from a man aged 25-40 years in good health. The CDR3 here is CASSPPSPHWGYTF. The CDR3 nucleotides are TGTGCCAGCTCACCACCGAGCCCCCACTGGGGCTACACCTTC. Together with reference TRBV18 and TRBJ1-2, the CDR3 gives the full variable domain: NAGVMQNPRHLVRRRGQEARLRCSPMKGHSHVYWYRQLPEEGLKFMVYLQKENIIDESGMPKERFSAEFPKEGPSILRIQQVVRGDSAAYFCASSPPSPHWGYTFGSGTRLTVV.